These T cell receptor beta chains were read from a single sample in a study of control samples from healthy donors and cancer patients. The data were produced by immunoSEQ multiplex PCR, yet TCRdb's version contains in-frame clones alone and is incomplete. The table records roughly 170,000 clones, 88% of them present only once. Material: blood. These receptors were collected from a woman aged 30 to 39 in good health. CDR3s leave out the opening cysteine and the closing phenylalanine or tryptophan. Not all rows give a size; the values are once, few, many and, for expanded clones, a class.

abundance	v_gene	j_gene	CDR3aa
NA	TRBV2	TRBJ2-7	ASSDGTGGFEQY
few	TRBV7-9	TRBJ1-3	ASSLVSLGGGNTIY
NA	TRBV5-6	TRBJ2-7	ASSLGQVSYEQY
NA	TRBV6-6	TRBJ2-6	ASSLTQGLTPGANVLT
few	TRBV4-1	TRBJ1-5	ASSQTQVTVKNQPQH
NA	TRBV4-2	TRBJ2-5	ASSQVGGRGGAQETQY
NA	TRBV5-1	TRBJ1-1	ASSLGSSGVNTEAF
NA	TRBV3-1/TRBV3-2	TRBJ2-5	ASSPRESGSETQY
NA	TRBV21-1	TRBJ2-3	ASSKDPPLAGGRGTDTQY
NA	TRBV5-4	TRBJ1-2	ASSLRTGNYGYT
once	TRBV28	TRBJ1-6	ASSRINSPLH
NA	TRBV11-2	TRBJ1-2	ASSLGLQGISGYT
few	TRBV4-2	TRBJ2-5	ASSQDLASGQETQY
NA	TRBV6-5	TRBJ2-7	ASSSLKGSYEQY
few	TRBV5-1	TRBJ1-4	ASSKGQGGREKLF
NA	TRBV19	TRBJ2-2	ASSIGGRVSTGELF
NA	TRBV5-5	TRBJ1-5	ASSHRGSNQPQH
NA	TRBV27	TRBJ2-5	ASRGQGEETQY
NA	TRBV27	TRBJ2-1	ASTTTSSYNEQF
NA	TRBV5-5	TRBJ2-1	ASSLVPSDNEQF